This T cell receptor beta chain derives from a study of blood T cell repertoires in COVID-19. The wider study: Both acute and convalescent COVID-19 samples were obtained from the United States, Italy and Spain.

Here immunoSEQ multiplex PCR was the method, and the copy in TCRdb shows in-frame clones only, minus some. The sample lists approximately 110,000 clones, around four fifths occurring once. This CDR3 comprises 11 residues. Trimming pared 6 bases from V and 10 bases from J, leaving 12 bases between. From germline, CDR1 is DFQATT and CDR2 SNEGSKA (reference sequence). This chain connects TRBV20-1 to TRBJ1-4; D might be TRBD1 (6 bases). Sequencing was done on a sample of peripheral blood. The receptor was isolated from an elderly man with COVID-19, enrolled during active disease. CDR3 nucleotides: TGCAGTGCCCTTGTAGGGGGAAAACTGTTTTTT. This encodes CSALVGGKLFF.